One sample yielded the 31 T cell receptor beta chains listed below, sequenced in a study of T-cell reconstitution after alpha-beta-depleted transplantation in children. Unique molecular identifiers were incorporated during preparation of the TCRbeta library. TCRdb re-called the PCR reads with MiXCR, one entry per CDR3 protein. The table lists approximately 520,000 distinct CDR3 sequences, 10% to 12% of them singletons. The input for sequencing was PBMCs, mostly from graft donor cells, taken 180 days after TCRalphabeta/CD19-depleted stem cell transplant. These receptors came from a female patient aged 2 to 10 who had a stem cell transplant for aplastic anemia, so the T cells may come from the graft donor.

This clonotype was seen a few times. DNA for the CDR3: TGTGCCAGCAGTGCCCCCCCGGGCAATGAGCAGTTCTTC. It translates to CASSAPPGNEQFF. V and J are TRBV28 and TRBJ2-1, with D unresolved. Trimming removed 5 bases from V and 6 bases from J, with 11 bases in between. The germline V gene encodes CDR1 MDHEN and CDR2 SYDVKM. The CDR3 runs 13 residues.

This clonotype was seen at least ten times. The rearrangement joins TRBV29-1 to TRBJ2-2; 8 bases are shared with TRBD1. The length of the CDR3 is 15 residues. V lost 6 bases to trimming and J lost 5 bases; unmatched junction nucleotides: 11. Germline V gives CDR1 SQVTM, CDR2 ANQGSEA. CDR3 protein: CSVTTRTGLTGELFF. In DNA form, the CDR3 reads TGCAGCGTGACCACACGGACAGGGTTAACCGGGGAGCTGTTTTTT.

The chain links TRBV29-1 to TRBJ2-3; D possibly corresponds to TRBD2 (5 bases). CDR1 SQVTM and CDR2 ANQGSEA come from the germline V gene. V gave up 4 bases and J gave up 1 base, with 15 bases separating them. The CDR3 has 15 amino acids. In DNA form, the CDR3 reads TGCAGCGTTGCCGGGTCTAGGGAGCGCACAGATACGCAGTATTTT. Amino acid sequence: CSVAGSRERTDTQYF.

There are many counts of this clonotype. The chain couples TRBV5-1 to TRBJ2-5; TRBD1 is a possible D gene (6 bases). Germline V CDR1 and CDR2: SGHRS, YFSETQ. The ends were cut back, 4 bases at V and 0 bases at J, with 10 bases in the middle. This CDR3 has 14 residues. The CDR3 DNA follows: TGCGCCAGCAGCACGACAGGAAACCAAGAGACCCAGTACTTC. It yields the protein CASSTTGNQETQYF. The complete variable domain, with remaining parts taken from reference TRBV5-1 and TRBJ2-5, reads KAGVTQTPRYLIKTRGQQVTLSCSPISGHRSVSWYQQTPGQGLQFLFEYFSETQRNKGNFPGRFSGRQFSNSRSEMNVSTLELGDSALYLCASSTTGNQETQYFGPGTRLLVL.

A few counts support this clonotype. The chain joins TRBV5-1 to TRBJ2-7; tentative D call: TRBD1 (6 bases). The germline CDR1 and CDR2 sequences are SGHRS and YFSETQ. The CDR3 spans 15 residues. The V end lost 4 bases, the J end lost 1 base, and 15 bases lay between the germline ends. The CDR3 spells CASSGGQRPSYEQYF. DNA for the CDR3: TGCGCCAGCAGCGGGGGACAACGTCCTTCCTACGAGCAGTACTTC.

The chain has TRBV15 and TRBJ2-7, with D uncertain. Trimming took off 0 bases at V and 7 bases at J, with 10 bases between the two ends. CDR1 is LNHNV and CDR2 is YYDKDF in the germline V gene (reference sequence). This CDR3 contains 13 residues. CDR3 sequence reads: CATSRDQIREQYF. The DNA for the CDR3 is TGTGCCACCAGCAGAGACCAAATTAGAGAGCAGTACTTC.

The V and J genes are TRBV5-4 and TRBJ2-1; D gene uncertain. V lost 0 bases, J lost 3 bases, and 7 bases lay in between. CDR3 length: 14 amino acids. Germline V gives CDR1 SGHNT, CDR2 YYREEE (reference sequence). This CDR3 is CASSLGQLYNEQFF. DNA of the CDR3: TGTGCCAGCAGCTTGGGGCAACTCTACAATGAGCAGTTCTTC.

The chain recombines TRBV7-2 with TRBJ2-7; D is undetermined. CDR1 and CDR2 from the germline V gene are SGHTA and FQGNSA. The CDR3 is 14 amino acids. The V end lost 3 bases, the J end lost 5 bases, and 14 bases lay between the germline ends. CDR3 sequence (DNA): TGTGCCAGCAGCTTCAACGGGCCTCTCAACGAGCAGTACTTC. Amino acids: CASSFNGPLNEQYF.

This clonotype was seen only a few times. The rearrangement joins TRBV9 to TRBJ2-2; 12 nucleotides agree with TRBD1. The CDR3 has 14 residues. V was clipped by 6 bases and J by 6 bases; unmatched bases: 3. Germline V lookup: CDR1 SGDLS, CDR2 YYNGEE. The CDR3: CASTRDRGPGELFF. CDR3 nucleotides: TGTGCCAGCACCCGGGACAGGGGGCCCGGGGAGCTGTTTTTT. The variable domain in full, with the rest retrieved from reference TRBV9 and TRBJ2-2, is DSGVTQTPKHLITATGQRVTLRCSPRSGDLSVYWYQQSLDQGLQFLIQYYNGEERAKGNILERFSAQQFPDLHSELNLSSLELGDSALYFCASTRDRGPGELFFGEGSRLTVL.

This clonotype was recorded a few times. V gene TRBV20-1 combines with J gene TRBJ2-4; 10 bases map to TRBD1. With 5 bases clipped from V and 7 bases from J, the junction kept 8 bases outside the gene matches. Germline loops: CDR1 DFQATT, CDR2 SNEGSKA (reference sequence). The CDR3 is 14 residues long. The CDR3 nucleotides read TGCAGTGCTCCCCGTCGGGACAGGGGTAACATTCAGTACTTC. Translated, it gives CSAPRRDRGNIQYF.

The sample holds many counts of this clonotype. The V gene is TRBV7-3, the J gene TRBJ2-3; a possible D gene is TRBD2 (5 bases). Trimming left V 4 bases short and J 1 base short, with 9 bases between. The CDR3 loop spans 14 amino acids. Germline V gene lookup returns CDR1 SGHTA and CDR2 FQGTGA. This CDR3 is CASSSGRGTDTQYF. For the CDR3, the DNA is TGTGCCAGCAGCTCGGGAAGAGGCACAGATACGCAGTATTTT.

The J gene is TRBJ1-2, the V gene TRBV12-3 or TRBV12-4, with a possible D match to TRBD1 (5 bases). V lost 3 bases to trimming and J lost 7 bases, with 15 bases between them. CDR3 length equals 14 residues. CDR3 in amino acids: CASSFSGGEGGYTF. The CDR3 bases are TGTGCCAGCAGTTTTTCTGGGGGAGAGGGTGGCTACACCTTC.

The table lists this clonotype with a few counts. The chain joins TRBV4-1 to TRBJ1-5; tentative D call: TRBD1 (5 bases). This CDR3 has 14 amino acids. V lost 0 bases to trimming and J lost 10 bases, with 13 bases between them. Germline CDR1 and CDR2: MGHRA and YSYEKL. Written as DNA, the CDR3 is TGCGCCAGCAGCCAAGAGAGCGGGGGGAGTCCCCAGCATTTT. It is translated as CASSQESGGSPQHF.

This clonotype was seen ten or more times. This rearrangement joins TRBV7-2 to TRBJ1-2; D gene uncertain. Looked up from germline, CDR1 is SGHTA and CDR2 is FQGNSA. The ends were cut back, 5 bases at V and 3 bases at J, with 16 bases in the middle. The CDR3 is 15 amino acids. Here the CDR3 DNA reads TGTGCCAGCAGCCAGGCTGGCCCCGGGGACTATGGCTACACCTTC. Amino acids: CASSQAGPGDYGYTF.

This clonotype appeared a few times. This sequence joins TRBV12-3 or TRBV12-4 and TRBJ2-7, with D perhaps being TRBD1 or TRBD2 (7 bases each). Deletions cut 5 bases from V and 10 bases from J, with 27 bases between. CDR3 length: 16 residues. CDR3 region: CASSPGTVAGAWPQYV. The DNA of the CDR3 is TGTGCCAGCAGTCCCGGGACAGTAGCGGGCGCCTGGCCCCAGTACGTC.

J is TRBJ2-3 and V is TRBV11-2; the match to TRBD2 covers 10 bases. The CDR3 contains 16 residues. The ends lost 5 bases at V and 3 bases at J; junction bases unmatched: 8. Germline loops: CDR1 SGHAT, CDR2 FQNNGV. In nucleotides, the CDR3 is TGTGCCAGCAGCCACCACACTAGCGGGGAGACAGATACGCAGTATTTT. It codes for CASSHHTSGETDTQYF.

This chain connects TRBV7-7 to TRBJ2-2; D tentatively fits TRBD1 or TRBD2 (5 bases each). Looked up from germline, CDR1 is SSHAT and CDR2 is FNYEAQ (reference sequence). The V end lost 8 bases, the J end lost 0 bases, and 16 bases lay between the germline ends. The CDR3 contains 16 residues. The CDR3 nucleotides read TGTGCCAGCCCGGGTTTCGAGGGGTCGAACACCGGGGAGCTGTTTTTT. It codes for CASPGFEGSNTGELFF.

This clonotype was found many times. V usage is TRBV12-3 or TRBV12-4 and J usage is TRBJ1-1, with 7 positions matching TRBD1. The V segment lost 6 bases and the J segment 6 bases; nucleotides outside the gene matches: 7. The CDR3 is 13 residues long. The CDR3 is CASRWTGGPEAFF. In DNA, the CDR3 is TGTGCCAGCAGGTGGACAGGCGGGCCTGAAGCTTTCTTT.

The genes are TRBV6-1 and TRBJ1-3, with TRBD1 as a possible D gene (5 bases). The germline V gene encodes CDR1 MNHNS and CDR2 SASEGT. Trimming took 7 bases from V and 4 from J, leaving 11 bases between them. The CDR3 totals 13 residues. The CDR3 nucleotides read TGTGCCAGCAATCCAGGGCTCGGAAACACCATATATTTT. It yields the protein CASNPGLGNTIYF.

The chain links TRBV10-3 to TRBJ2-7; D call uncertain. This CDR3 has 13 amino acids. V lost 1 base to trimming and J lost 3 bases, with 7 bases between them. Germline assignment: CDR1 ENHRY and CDR2 SYGVKD. This chain's CDR3 is CAISELGNYEQYF. As DNA, the CDR3 is TGTGCCATCAGTGAGTTGGGGAACTACGAGCAGTACTTC.

This clonotype has more than one count but fewer than ten. This chain uses TRBV7-6 with TRBJ2-3; a weak D match, TRBD1 (6 bases). Germline values: CDR1 SGHVS, CDR2 FNYEAQ. V lost 0 bases, J lost 5 bases, and 15 bases lay in between. There are 16 residues in the CDR3. The CDR3 nucleotides are TGTGCCAGCAGCTTAGCGCACAGGGCCCGAGGAGATACGCAGTATTTT. Amino acid sequence: CASSLAHRARGDTQYF.

This clonotype was picked up a small number of times. CDR3 bases: TGCAGCGCTACGGGTGGCACTGACTACGAGCAGTACTTC. Protein: CSATGGTDYEQYF. This chain links TRBV29-1 with TRBJ2-7; D not resolved. V was cut by 7 bases and J by 3 bases, with 16 bases left in between. The CDR3 is 13 amino acids. Germline CDR1 is SQVTM and CDR2 is ANQGSEA.

This rearrangement joins TRBV28 to TRBJ1-1, with D possibly TRBD1 on 5 matching bases. V was pared by 3 bases and J by 3 bases, with 14 bases between. Germline CDR1 and CDR2: MDHEN and SYDVKM. This CDR3 is built from 15 residues. DNA of the CDR3: TGTGCCAGCAGTTTGGGTGGGGTGGGGGACACTGAAGCTTTCTTT. Translation: CASSLGGVGDTEAFF.

There are many counts of this clonotype. The chain is built from TRBV5-1 and TRBJ1-5; 9 positions agree with TRBD1. Trimming took 3 bases from V and 6 from J; bases not matched to a gene: 1. Germline V gene data show CDR1 as SGHRS and CDR2 as YFSETQ. CDR3 length equals 13 residues. In DNA, the CDR3 is TGCGCCAGCAGCTACAGGGGGCCTCAGCCCCAGCATTTT. This sequence encodes CASSYRGPQPQHF.

This clonotype was seen more than once but under ten times. The chain couples TRBV5-1 to TRBJ2-7, with TRBD2 matching 7 bases. J gave up 4 bases and V 2 bases, and 6 bases lay outside the gene matches. Germline CDR1 reads SGHRS; CDR2 reads YFSETQ. The CDR3 has 14 amino acids. CDR3 in amino acids: CASSFSGGWYEQYV. The CDR3 nucleotides read TGCGCCAGCAGCTTTTCGGGGGGTTGGTACGAGCAGTACGTC.

The chain recombines TRBV7-2 with TRBJ2-5; TRBD1 aligns across 10 bases. Germline CDR1 reads SGHTA; CDR2 reads FQGNSA. With V trimmed by 6 bases and J by 10 bases, 5 bases remained unmatched. The CDR3 runs to 12 residues. The CDR3 loop is CASRDRGYDQYF. The DNA of the CDR3 is TGTGCCAGCAGGGACAGGGGGTATGACCAGTACTTC.

The chain uses TRBV10-3 and TRBJ2-3; D might be TRBD1 (7 bases). Deletions cut 6 bases from V and 4 bases from J, with 11 bases between. CDR1 and CDR2 (germline): ENHRY, SYGVKD. The CDR3 has 13 amino acids. For the CDR3, the DNA is TGTGCCATCAGGCGGGACAGCGCAGATACGCAGTATTTT. This translates into CAIRRDSADTQYF.

The gene calls are TRBV4-3 and TRBJ1-4; possible D gene TRBD1, 5 bases. The CDR3 spans 16 residues. Germline-derived CDR1 and CDR2 are LGHNA and YSLEER. Trimming removed 0 bases at V and 3 bases at J, with 11 bases between. The CDR3 nucleotides read TGCGCCAGCAGCCAAGACGTCCGCAGGGCTAATGAAAAACTGTTTTTT. It codes for CASSQDVRRANEKLFF.

This clonotype was seen more than once but under ten times. The V gene is TRBV11-2, the J gene TRBJ2-1; no firm D call. The CDR3 consists of 15 residues. Trimming pared 2 bases from V and 0 bases from J, leaving 8 bases between. CDR1 and CDR2 (germline): SGHAT, FQNNGV. The CDR3 loop reads CASSLSWSSYNEQFF. The CDR3 nucleotides are TGTGCCAGCAGCTTATCCTGGAGCTCCTACAATGAGCAGTTCTTC.

This clonotype was counted a few times. The CDR3 sequence is CASSGGTNSYNEQFF. The CDR3 DNA reads TGTGCCAGCAGTGGGGGGACCAACTCCTACAATGAGCAGTTCTTC. The rearrangement joins TRBV25-1 to TRBJ2-1, with D possibly being TRBD1 or TRBD2 (5 bases each). CDR3 length: 15 residues. CDR1 and CDR2 from the germline V gene are MGHDK and SYGVNS. V lost 4 bases, J lost 0 bases, and 10 bases lay in between.

The rearrangement links TRBV28 to TRBJ1-3; 8 nucleotides agree with TRBD1. Germline-derived CDR1 and CDR2 are MDHEN and SYDVKM. This CDR3 has 13 amino acids. V was clipped by 7 bases and J by 4 bases; unmatched bases: 3. Here the CDR3 DNA reads TGTGCCAGCACCTCAGGGGGCGGAAACACCATATATTTT. Its protein product is CASTSGGGNTIYF.